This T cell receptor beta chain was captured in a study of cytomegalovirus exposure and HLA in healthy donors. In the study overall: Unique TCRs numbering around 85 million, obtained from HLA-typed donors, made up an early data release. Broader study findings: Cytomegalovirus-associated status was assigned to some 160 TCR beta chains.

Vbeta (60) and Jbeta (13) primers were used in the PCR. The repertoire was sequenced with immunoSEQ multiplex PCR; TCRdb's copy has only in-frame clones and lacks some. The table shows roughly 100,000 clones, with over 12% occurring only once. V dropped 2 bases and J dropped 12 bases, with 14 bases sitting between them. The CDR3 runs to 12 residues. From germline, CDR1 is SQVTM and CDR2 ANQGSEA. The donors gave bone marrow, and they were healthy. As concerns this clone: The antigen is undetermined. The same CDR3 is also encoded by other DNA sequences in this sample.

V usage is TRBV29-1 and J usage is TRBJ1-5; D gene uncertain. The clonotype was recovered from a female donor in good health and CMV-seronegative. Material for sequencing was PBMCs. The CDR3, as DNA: TGCAGCGTTGAAACACCCTTTCAGGTCCAGCATTTT. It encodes CSVETPFQVQHF.